This TCR beta chain was sequenced during a study of cytomegalovirus exposure and HLA in healthy donors. This CDR3 is 14 amino acids long. From germline, CDR1 is SGHTA and CDR2 FQGNSA. V was trimmed by 10 bases and J by 5 bases, leaving 20 bases between them. This clone has only one observation. PCR primers comprised 60 Vbeta and 13 Jbeta primers. Per the authors' pipeline: In a later analysis, roughly 10 million of about 80 million unique beta chains occurred in at least two donors. Profiled with immunoSEQ multiplex PCR; TCRdb holds only in-frame clones, not every one. V and J calls and clone size come straight from that table; D and trimming were deduced from the DNA. This sample carries around 110,000 clones, around 80% of them seen once, and the ten largest clones take less than 2.5%.

The rearrangement uses TRBV7-2 and TRBJ2-5, with D perhaps TRBD2 (6 bases). This TCR was sampled from a man between 25 and 39 years old in good health and CMV-seronegative. Sequencing input: PBMCs. The CDR3 here is CATQYKGGRETQYF. CDR3 coding DNA: TGTGCCACGCAATATAAGGGAGGCCGGGAGACCCAGTACTTC.